Sequencing of this T cell receptor (beta chain) was carried out in a study of cytomegalovirus exposure and HLA in healthy donors. The study's findings and limits: Both high specificity and high sensitivity reportedly marked the classifier's diagnosis of cytomegalovirus status.

PCR used 60 Vbeta primers and 13 Jbeta primers. Here immunoSEQ multiplex PCR was the method, and the copy in TCRdb shows in-frame clones only, minus some. The table shows about 150,000 clones, with around 80% occurring only once. Donors in the study were healthy people who gave bone marrow. Donors had nominal health at sampling but likely had unrecorded immune exposures. This clone was counted between two and nine times. Antigen specificity is unknown. Sequenced input: PBMCs. This clonotype was obtained from a woman aged 40 to 55 in good health and CMV-seronegative.

Here the CDR3 DNA reads TGTGCCAGCAGCAAAGCATCGAGGTCCGGGGGTCCTGAAGCTTTCTTT. Amino acids: CASSKASRSGGPEAFF. This chain uses TRBV21-1 with TRBJ1-1. TRBV21-1 is given as a pseudogene. The CDR3 length is 16 residues.